This T cell receptor (beta chain) is drawn from a study of cytomegalovirus exposure and HLA in healthy donors. Study as a whole: Among around 200 million T cells, an earlier analysis found around 100 million unique TCR beta sequences.

V trimming: 9 bases; J trimming: 6 bases; junction bases outside the gene matches: 6. CDR3 length equals 12 residues. Germline assignment: CDR1 MDHEN and CDR2 SYDVKM. As concerns this clone: Its antigen is unknown.

PCR employed 60 Vbeta and 13 Jbeta primers. Profiled with immunoSEQ multiplex PCR; TCRdb holds only in-frame clones, not every one. In the table there are 150,000 or so clones, around 82% of which are singletons. General study points: Within the data, a cluster of highly shared sequence variants was likely a sequencing artifact. Reported performance of the classifier showed diagnosis of cytomegalovirus status with high specificity and sensitivity.

The chain has TRBV28 and TRBJ1-2; TRBD1 matches at 8 bases. The clonotype originates from a middle-aged woman in good health and CMV-seropositive. Sequences were obtained from PBMCs. The CDR3 DNA reads as TGTGCCAGTACCCCAGGGGGCAATGGCTACACCTTC. As protein: CASTPGGNGYTF.